The 3 T cell receptor beta chains in this list originate from one sample, sequenced in a study of blood T cell repertoires in COVID-19. Clones were sequenced by immunoSEQ multiplex PCR, and TCRdb holds only the in-frame ones, with some missing. The table lists 270,000 or so clones, 80% to 90% of them singletons. The sequenced material came from peripheral blood. These receptors originate from a woman younger than 45 with COVID-19, enrolled during active disease.

V is TRBV27 and J is TRBJ2-7, with a possible D match to TRBD1 (6 bases). Germline V gene sequence: CDR1 MNHEY, CDR2 SMNVEV (reference sequence). The CDR3 totals 12 residues. The V and J ends lost 8 bases and 2 bases respectively, with 10 bases between them. The CDR3 is CASRGQTYEQYF. The CDR3 nucleotides are TGTGCCAGCCGTGGACAGACCTACGAGCAGTACTTC.

The CDR3 is CASSLLRGDRLNTEAFF. CDR3 sequence (DNA): TGCGCCAGCAGCCTACTGCGGGGTGACAGACTGAACACTGAAGCTTTCTTT. The chain links TRBV5-1 to TRBJ1-1; a weak D match, TRBD1 (5 bases). The CDR3 loop spans 17 amino acids. Germline lookup yields CDR1 SGHRS and CDR2 YFSETQ. V lost 4 bases and J 0 bases, leaving 19 bases between the germline ends.

Many counts were recorded for this clone. The V and J genes are TRBV5-4 and TRBJ2-5; 12 bases line up with TRBD2. Trimming cost V 2 bases and J 5 bases; bases outside gene matches: 7. This CDR3 region has 16 residues. Per the germline V gene, CDR1 is SGHNT and CDR2 is YYREEE (reference sequence). CDR3 sequence reads: CASSFPSGGDSETQYF. CDR3 DNA sequence: TGTGCCAGCAGCTTTCCTAGCGGGGGGGATAGCGAGACCCAGTACTTC.